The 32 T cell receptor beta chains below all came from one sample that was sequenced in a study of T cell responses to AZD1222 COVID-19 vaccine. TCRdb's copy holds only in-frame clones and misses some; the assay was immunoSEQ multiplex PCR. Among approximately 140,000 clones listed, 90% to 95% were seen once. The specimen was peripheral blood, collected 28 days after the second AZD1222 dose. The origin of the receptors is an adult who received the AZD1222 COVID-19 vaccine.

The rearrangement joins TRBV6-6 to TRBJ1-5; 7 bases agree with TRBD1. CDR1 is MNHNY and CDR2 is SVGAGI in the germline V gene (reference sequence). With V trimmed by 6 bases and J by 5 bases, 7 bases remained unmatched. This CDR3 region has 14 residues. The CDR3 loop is CASSDRAGHQPQHF. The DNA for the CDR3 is TGTGCCAGCAGCGACAGGGCGGGTCATCAGCCCCAGCATTTT.

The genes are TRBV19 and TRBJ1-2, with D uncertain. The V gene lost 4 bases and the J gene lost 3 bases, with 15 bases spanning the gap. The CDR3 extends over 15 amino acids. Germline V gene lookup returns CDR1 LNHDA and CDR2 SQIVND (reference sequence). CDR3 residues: CASSTPDKAYYGYTF. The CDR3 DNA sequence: TGTGCCAGTAGTACACCAGACAAAGCCTACTATGGCTACACCTTC.

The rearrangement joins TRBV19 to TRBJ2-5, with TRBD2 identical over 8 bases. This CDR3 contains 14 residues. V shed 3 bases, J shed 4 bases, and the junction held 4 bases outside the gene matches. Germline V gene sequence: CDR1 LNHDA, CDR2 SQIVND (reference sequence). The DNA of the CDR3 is TGTGCCAGTAGTATGGGACGGGGGGGAGAGACCCAGTACTTC. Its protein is CASSMGRGGETQYF.

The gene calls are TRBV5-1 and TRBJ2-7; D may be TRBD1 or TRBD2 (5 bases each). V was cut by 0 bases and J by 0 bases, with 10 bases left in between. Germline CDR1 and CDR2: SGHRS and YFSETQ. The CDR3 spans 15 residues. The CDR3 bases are TGCGCCAGCAGCTTGGCGGGGACCTACTCCTACGAGCAGTACTTC. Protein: CASSLAGTYSYEQYF.

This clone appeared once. CDR3 residues: CASSRRGSSETQYF. The CDR3 coding sequence is TGTGCCAGCAGCCGGCGGGGAAGTTCGGAGACCCAGTACTTC. The chain carries TRBV3-1 (or the pseudogene TRBV3-2) and TRBJ2-5, with TRBD2 as a possible D gene (6 bases). The germline V gene has CDR1 LGHDT and CDR2 YNNKEL (reference sequence). V dropped 4 bases and J dropped 5 bases, with 14 bases sitting between them. This CDR3 has 14 residues.

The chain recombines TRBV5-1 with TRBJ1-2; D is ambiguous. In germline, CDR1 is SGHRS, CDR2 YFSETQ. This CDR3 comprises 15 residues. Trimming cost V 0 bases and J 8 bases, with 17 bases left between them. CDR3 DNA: TGCGCCAGCAGCTTGGAACGCGCAGGTCTGCAGGGCTACACCTTC. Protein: CASSLERAGLQGYTF.

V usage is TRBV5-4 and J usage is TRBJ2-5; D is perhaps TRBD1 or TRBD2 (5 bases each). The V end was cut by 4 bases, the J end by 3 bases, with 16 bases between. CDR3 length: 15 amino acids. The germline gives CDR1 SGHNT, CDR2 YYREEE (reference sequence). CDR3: CASSLGENNEETQYF. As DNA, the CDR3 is TGTGCCAGCAGCCTGGGGGAGAACAACGAAGAGACCCAGTACTTC. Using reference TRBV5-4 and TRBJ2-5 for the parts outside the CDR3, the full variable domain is ETGVTQSPTHLIKTRGQQVTLRCSSQSGHNTVSWYQQALGQGPQFIFQYYREEENGRGNFPPRFSGLQFPNYSSELNVNALELDDSALYLCASSLGENNEETQYFGPGTRLLVL.

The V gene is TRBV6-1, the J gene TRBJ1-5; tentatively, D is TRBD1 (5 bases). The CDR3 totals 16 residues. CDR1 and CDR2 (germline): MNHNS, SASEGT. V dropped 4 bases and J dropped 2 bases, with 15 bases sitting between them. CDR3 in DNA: TGTGCCAGCAGTGGGTCGATATGGGGCGGCAATCAGCCCCAGCATTTT. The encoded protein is CASSGSIWGGNQPQHF.

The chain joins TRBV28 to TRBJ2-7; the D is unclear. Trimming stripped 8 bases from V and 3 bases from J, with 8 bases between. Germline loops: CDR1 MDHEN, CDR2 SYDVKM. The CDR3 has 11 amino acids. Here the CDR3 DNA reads TGTGCCAGCTTCGATAACTACGAGCAGTACTTC. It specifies CASFDNYEQYF.

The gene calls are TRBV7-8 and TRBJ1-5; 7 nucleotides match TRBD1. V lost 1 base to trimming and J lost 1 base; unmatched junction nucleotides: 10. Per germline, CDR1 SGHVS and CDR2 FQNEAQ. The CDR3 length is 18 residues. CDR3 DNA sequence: TGTGCCAGCAGCTTAGGGCAGTATCAGGGGGTCAGCAATCAGCCCCAGCATTTT. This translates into CASSLGQYQGVSNQPQHF.

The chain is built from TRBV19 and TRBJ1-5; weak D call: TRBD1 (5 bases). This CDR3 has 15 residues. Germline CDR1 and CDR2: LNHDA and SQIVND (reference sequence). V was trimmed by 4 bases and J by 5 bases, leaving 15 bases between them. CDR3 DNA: TGTGCCAGTAGTACCTTAGACAAAGGGGATCAGCCCCAGCATTTT. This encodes CASSTLDKGDQPQHF.

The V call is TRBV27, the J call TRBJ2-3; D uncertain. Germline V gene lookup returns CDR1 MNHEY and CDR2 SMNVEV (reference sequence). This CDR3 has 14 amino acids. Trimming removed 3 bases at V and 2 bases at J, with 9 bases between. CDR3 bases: TGTGCCAGCAGTTTCGGGCTTCTCACAGATACGCAGTATTTT. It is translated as CASSFGLLTDTQYF.

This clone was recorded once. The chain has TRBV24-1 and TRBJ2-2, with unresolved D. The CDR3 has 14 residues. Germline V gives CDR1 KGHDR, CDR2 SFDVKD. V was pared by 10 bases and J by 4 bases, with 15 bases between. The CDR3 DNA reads TGTGCCACACTCCAGGCGCCGGGCACCGGGGAGCTGTTTTTT. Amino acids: CATLQAPGTGELFF.

This chain's CDR3 is CASSLLLAGADTQYF. CDR3 DNA sequence: TGCGCCAGCAGCTTGCTTCTAGCGGGGGCAGATACGCAGTATTTT. The rearrangement joins TRBV5-1 to TRBJ2-3, with 10 bases fitting TRBD2. The CDR3 totals 15 residues. J lost 4 bases, V lost 1 base, and 3 bases had no gene match. CDR1 SGHRS and CDR2 YFSETQ come from the germline V gene.

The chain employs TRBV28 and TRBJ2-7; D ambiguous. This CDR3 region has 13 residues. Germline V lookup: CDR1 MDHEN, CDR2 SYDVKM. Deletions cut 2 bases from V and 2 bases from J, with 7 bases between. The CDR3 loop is CASSLRQAYEQYF. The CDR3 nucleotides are TGTGCCAGCAGTTTAAGGCAAGCCTACGAGCAGTACTTC.

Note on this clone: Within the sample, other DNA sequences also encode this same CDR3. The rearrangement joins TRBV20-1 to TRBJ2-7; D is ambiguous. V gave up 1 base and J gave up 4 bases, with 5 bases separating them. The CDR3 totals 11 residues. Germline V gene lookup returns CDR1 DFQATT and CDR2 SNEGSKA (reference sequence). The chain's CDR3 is CSARGGYEQYF. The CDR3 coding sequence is TGCAGTGCTAGAGGGGGTTACGAGCAGTACTTC.

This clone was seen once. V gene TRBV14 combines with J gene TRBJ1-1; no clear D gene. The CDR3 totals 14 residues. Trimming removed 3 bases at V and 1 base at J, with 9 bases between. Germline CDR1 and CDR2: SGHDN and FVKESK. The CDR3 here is CASSQWGGNTEAFF. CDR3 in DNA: TGTGCCAGCAGCCAGTGGGGTGGGAACACTGAAGCTTTCTTT.

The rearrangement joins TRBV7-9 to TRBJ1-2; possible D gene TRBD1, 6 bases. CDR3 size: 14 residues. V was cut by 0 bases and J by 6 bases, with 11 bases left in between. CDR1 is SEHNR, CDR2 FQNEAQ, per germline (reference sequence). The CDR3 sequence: CASSLAGAKDGYTF. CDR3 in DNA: TGTGCCAGCAGCTTAGCGGGGGCAAAAGATGGCTACACCTTC. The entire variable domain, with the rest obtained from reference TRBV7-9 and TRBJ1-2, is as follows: DTGVSQNPRHKITKRGQNVTFRCDPISEHNRLYWYRQTLGQGPEFLTYFQNEAQLEKSRLLSDRFSAERPKGSFSTLEIQRTEQGDSAMYLCASSLAGAKDGYTFGSGTRLTVV.

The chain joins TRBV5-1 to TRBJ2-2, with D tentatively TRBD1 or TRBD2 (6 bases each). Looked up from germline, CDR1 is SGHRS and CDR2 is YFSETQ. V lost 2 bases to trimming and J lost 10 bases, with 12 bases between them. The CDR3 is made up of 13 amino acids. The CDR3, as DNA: TGCGCCAGCAGCTTTGGGGGGCAGTTGGAGCTGTTTTTT. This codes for CASSFGGQLELFF.

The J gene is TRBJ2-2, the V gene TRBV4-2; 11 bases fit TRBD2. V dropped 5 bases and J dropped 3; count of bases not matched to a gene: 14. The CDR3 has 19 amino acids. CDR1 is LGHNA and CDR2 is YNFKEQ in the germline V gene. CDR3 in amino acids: CASSYILGLAEDHTGELFF. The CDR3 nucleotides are TGTGCCAGCAGCTACATTCTGGGACTAGCGGAAGACCACACCGGGGAGCTGTTTTTT.

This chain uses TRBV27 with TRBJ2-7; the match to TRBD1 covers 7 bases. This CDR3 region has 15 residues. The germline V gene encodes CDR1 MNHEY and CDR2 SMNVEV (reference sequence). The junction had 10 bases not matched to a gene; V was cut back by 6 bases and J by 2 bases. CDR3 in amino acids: CASRPPTGRPYEQYF. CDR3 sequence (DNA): TGTGCCAGCAGGCCCCCGACAGGGCGTCCCTACGAGCAGTACTTC.

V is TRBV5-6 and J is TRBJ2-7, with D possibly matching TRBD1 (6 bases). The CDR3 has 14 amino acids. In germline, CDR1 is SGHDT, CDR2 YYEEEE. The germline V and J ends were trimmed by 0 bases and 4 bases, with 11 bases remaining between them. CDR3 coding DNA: TGTGCCAGCAGCTTGGCCGAAGGGGGTTACGAGCAGTACTTC. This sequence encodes CASSLAEGGYEQYF.

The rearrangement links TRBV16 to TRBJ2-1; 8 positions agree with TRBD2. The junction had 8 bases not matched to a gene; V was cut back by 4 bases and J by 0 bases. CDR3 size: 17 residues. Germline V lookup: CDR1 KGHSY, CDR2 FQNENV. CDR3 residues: CASSPFRGGASYNEQFF. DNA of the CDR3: TGTGCCAGCAGCCCGTTTCGGGGGGGCGCCTCCTACAATGAGCAGTTCTTC.

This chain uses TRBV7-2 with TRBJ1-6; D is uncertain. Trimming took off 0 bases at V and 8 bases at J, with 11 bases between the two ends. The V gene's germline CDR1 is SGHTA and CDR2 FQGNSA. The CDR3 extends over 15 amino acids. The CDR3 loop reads CASSLARRRDSPLHF. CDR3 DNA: TGTGCCAGCAGCTTAGCCCGACGCCGTGATTCACCCCTCCACTTT.

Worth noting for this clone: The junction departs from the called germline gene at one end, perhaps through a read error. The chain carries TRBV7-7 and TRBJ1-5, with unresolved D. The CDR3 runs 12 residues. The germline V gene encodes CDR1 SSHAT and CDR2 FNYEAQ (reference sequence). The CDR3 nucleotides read TGTGCTAGCAGCCCCCTAGATCAGCCCCAGCATTTT. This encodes CASSPLDQPQHF.

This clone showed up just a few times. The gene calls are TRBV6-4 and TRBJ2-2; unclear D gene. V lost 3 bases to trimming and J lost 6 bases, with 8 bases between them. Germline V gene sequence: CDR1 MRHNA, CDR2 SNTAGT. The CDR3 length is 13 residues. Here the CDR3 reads CASSEGEAGELFF. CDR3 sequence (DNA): TGTGCCAGCAGTGAGGGCGAGGCCGGGGAGCTGTTTTTT.

This CDR3 reads CASSRQGGDTGELFF. CDR3 nucleotide sequence: TGTGCCAGCAGTAGACAGGGGGGTGACACCGGGGAGCTGTTTTTT. V and J are TRBV25-1 and TRBJ2-2, with TRBD1 identical over 9 bases. This CDR3 is built from 15 residues. J lost 3 bases, V lost 5 bases, and 4 bases had no gene match. Germline CDR1 and CDR2: MGHDK and SYGVNS. Drawing the rest from reference TRBV25-1 and TRBJ2-2, the complete variable domain is EADIYQTPRYLVIGTGKKITLECSQTMGHDKMYWYQQDPGMELHLIHYSYGVNSTEKGDLSSESTVSRIRTEHFPLTLESARPSHTSQYLCASSRQGGDTGELFFGEGSRLTVL.

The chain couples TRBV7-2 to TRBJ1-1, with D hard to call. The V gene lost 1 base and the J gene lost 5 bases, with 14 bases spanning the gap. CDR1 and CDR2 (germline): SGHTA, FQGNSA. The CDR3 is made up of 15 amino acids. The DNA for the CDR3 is TGTGCCAGCAGCTTAGTCGTCGGCCGGAGGACTGAAGCTTTCTTT. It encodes CASSLVVGRRTEAFF.

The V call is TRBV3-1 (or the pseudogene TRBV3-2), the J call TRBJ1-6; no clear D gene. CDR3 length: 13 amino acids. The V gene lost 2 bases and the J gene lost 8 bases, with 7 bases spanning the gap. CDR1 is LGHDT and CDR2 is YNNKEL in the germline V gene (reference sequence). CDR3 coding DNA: TGTGCCAGCAGCCAAACTAAAGATTCACCCCTCCACTTT. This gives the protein CASSQTKDSPLHF.

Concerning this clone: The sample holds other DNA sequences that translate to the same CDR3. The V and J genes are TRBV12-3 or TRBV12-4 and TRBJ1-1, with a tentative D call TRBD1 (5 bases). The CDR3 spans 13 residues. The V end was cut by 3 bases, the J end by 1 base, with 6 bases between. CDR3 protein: CASSFGGNTEAFF. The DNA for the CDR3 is TGTGCCAGCAGTTTCGGGGGGAACACTGAAGCTTTCTTT.

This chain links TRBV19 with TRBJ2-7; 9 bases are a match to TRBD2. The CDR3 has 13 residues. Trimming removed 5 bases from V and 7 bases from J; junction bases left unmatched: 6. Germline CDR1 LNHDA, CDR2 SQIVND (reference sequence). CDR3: CASSLLLAGEQYF. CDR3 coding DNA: TGTGCCAGTAGTCTGCTACTAGCGGGTGAGCAGTACTTC.

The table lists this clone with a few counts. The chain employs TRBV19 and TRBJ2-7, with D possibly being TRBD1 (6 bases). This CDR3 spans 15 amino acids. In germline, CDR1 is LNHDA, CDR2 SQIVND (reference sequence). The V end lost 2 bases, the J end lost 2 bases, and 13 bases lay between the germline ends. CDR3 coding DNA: TGTGCCAGTAGTATAACCCCAGGGGCCACCTACGAGCAGTACTTC. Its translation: CASSITPGATYEQYF. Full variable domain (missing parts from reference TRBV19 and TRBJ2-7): DGGITQSPKYLFRKEGQNVTLSCEQNLNHDAMYWYRQDPGQGLRLIYYSQIVNDFQKGDIAEGYSVSREKKESFPLTVTSAQKNPTAFYLCASSITPGATYEQYFGPGTRLTVT.